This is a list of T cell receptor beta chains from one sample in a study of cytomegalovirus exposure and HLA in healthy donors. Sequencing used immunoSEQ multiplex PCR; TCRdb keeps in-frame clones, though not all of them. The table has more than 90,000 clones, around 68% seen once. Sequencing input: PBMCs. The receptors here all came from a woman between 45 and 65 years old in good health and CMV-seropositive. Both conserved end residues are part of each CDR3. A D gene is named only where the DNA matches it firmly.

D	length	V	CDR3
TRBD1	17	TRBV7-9	CASSTGQGSILGNTIYF
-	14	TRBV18	CASSPKDRNTEAFF
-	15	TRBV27	CASSLYGGTAYGYTF
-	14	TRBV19	CASREQGSGNTIYF
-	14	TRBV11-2	CASSLAGVTGELFF
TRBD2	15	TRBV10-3	CAISSGGQTYNEQFF
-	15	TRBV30	CAWSVFSGETGELFF
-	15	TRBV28	CASSLAWGDGNTIYF
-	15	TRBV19	CASSITAGPNYGYTF
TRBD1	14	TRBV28	CASSSDRGGQPQHF
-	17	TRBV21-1	CASSKGGQGRSGNTIYF
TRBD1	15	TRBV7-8	CASSLGGQGPYGYTF
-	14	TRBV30	CAWSFGGEIDEQFF
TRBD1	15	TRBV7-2	CASSPVGQGDEKLFF
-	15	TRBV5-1	CASSEFDSSRNEQYF
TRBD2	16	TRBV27	CASRLLGTSGSYEQYF
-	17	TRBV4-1	CASSQDVGDSYNSPLHF
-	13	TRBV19	CASSMGLNNEQFF
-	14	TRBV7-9	CASSLAGAGYEQYF
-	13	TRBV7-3	CASSLFRGGEQYF
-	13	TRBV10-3	CAISGAGSYEQYF
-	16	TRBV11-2	CASSLKFGDRNTEAFF
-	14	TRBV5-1	CASSLQDWNTEAFF
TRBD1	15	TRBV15	CATRDRGLANEKLFF
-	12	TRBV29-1	CSTMEGAGEQYF
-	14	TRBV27	CASSSSWFNTEAFF
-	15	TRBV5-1	CASSLGRGSFYEQYF
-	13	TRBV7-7	CASSLEGDYEQYF
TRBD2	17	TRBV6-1	CASSERTSGGGLDEQYF